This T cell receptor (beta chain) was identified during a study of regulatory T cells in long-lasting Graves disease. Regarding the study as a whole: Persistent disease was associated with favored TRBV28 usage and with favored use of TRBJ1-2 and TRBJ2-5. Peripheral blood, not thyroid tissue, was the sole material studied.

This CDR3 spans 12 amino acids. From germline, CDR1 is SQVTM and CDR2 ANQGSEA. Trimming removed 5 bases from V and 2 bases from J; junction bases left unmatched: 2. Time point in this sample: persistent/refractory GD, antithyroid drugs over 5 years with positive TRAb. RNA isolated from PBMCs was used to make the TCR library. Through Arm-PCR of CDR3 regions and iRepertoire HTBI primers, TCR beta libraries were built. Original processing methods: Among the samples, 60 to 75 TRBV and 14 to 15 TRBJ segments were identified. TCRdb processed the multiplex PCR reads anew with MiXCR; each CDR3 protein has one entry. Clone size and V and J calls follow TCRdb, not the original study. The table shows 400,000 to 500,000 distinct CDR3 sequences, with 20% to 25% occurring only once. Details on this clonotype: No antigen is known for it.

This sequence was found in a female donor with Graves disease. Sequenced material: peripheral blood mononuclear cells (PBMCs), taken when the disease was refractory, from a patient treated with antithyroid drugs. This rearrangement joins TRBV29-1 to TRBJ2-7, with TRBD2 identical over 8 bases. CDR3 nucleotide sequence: TGCAGCGTTAGCGGGAGACCCTACGAGCAGTACTTC. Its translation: CSVSGRPYEQYF.